Sequencing of this T cell receptor beta chain was carried out in a study of T cell responses to AZD1222 COVID-19 vaccine. Overall study context: Second doses were pooled across both intervals (about 4 or about 12 weeks). The study, taken as a whole, reports: Of spike-specific TCRs, nearly half reportedly target regions left unmutated in variants. Most donors were white British, females outnumbered males, and clonal diversity was possibly underestimated.

The table came from immunoSEQ multiplex PCR; TCRdb's copy has only in-frame clones and leaves some out. Of over 110,000 clones in the sample, around 93% were seen once. As to this clone: The target antigen is unknown.

The specimen comprised peripheral blood, sampled on day 0 of AZD1222 vaccination. The clonotype originates from an adult in good health.

Here the CDR3 reads CASSLSFLAGGRYNEQFF. In DNA form, the CDR3 reads TGTGCCAGCAGTTTATCTTTCCTAGCGGGAGGCAGGTACAATGAGCAGTTCTTC. The V gene is TRBV27, the J gene TRBJ2-1, with 11 bases aligning to TRBD2. Per the germline V gene, CDR1 is MNHEY and CDR2 is SMNVEV (reference sequence). J lost 4 bases, V lost 0 bases, and 8 bases had no gene match. CDR3 length: 18 residues.